One T cell receptor beta chain is described in this entry. Its antigen is not identified. Germline and junction disagree at one end, which may indicate a read error. The data derive from a study of blood T cells in healthy people across ages. Alongside a J-beta primer mix, a sample-barcoded 5' primer served in a second PCR lasting about 6 to 12 cycles. TCRdb reprocessed the 5' RACE reads via MiXCR and lists one record per CDR3 protein. The sample holds about 730,000 distinct CDR3 sequences; roughly two fifths are singletons and the top ten take 20% to 25%. General study results and limits: Both naive CD4+ cell counts and diversity were greater in long-lived donors than in aged donors.

CDR1 and CDR2 from the germline V gene are LNHNV and YYDKDF (reference sequence). The CDR3 extends over 14 amino acids. Material: blood. The receptor was isolated from a woman aged 55-70 years in good health. The chain has TRBV15 and TRBJ1-1, with D unclear. In DNA form, the CDR3 reads TGTGCCACCGGCAGAGATCGTGGGAACACTGAAGCTTTCTTT. This sequence encodes CATGRDRGNTEAFF. Supplemented by reference TRBV15 and TRBJ1-1, the full variable domain reads DAMVIQNPRYQVTQFGKPVTLSCSQTLNHNVMYWYQQKSSQAPKLLFHYYDKDFNNEADTPDNFQSRRPNTSFCFLDIRSPGLGDTAMYLCATGRDRGNTEAFFGQGTRLTVV.